The 15 T cell receptor beta chains below all came from one sample that was sequenced in a study of post-analysis software for immune sequencing data. The study's findings and limits: Among five TRBV segments more frequent in patients than controls were TRBV5-6, TRBV5-1 and TRBV20-1.

The authors incorporated unique molecular identifiers into the TCR beta cDNA libraries. TCRdb fed the PCR reads into MiXCR, producing one record per CDR3 protein. The data contain 650,000 to 850,000 distinct CDR3 sequences, about 45% of them singletons. Their target antigens are unknown. Sequenced input: blood. The receptor source for this set is a girl aged 10 to 17 with multiple sclerosis.

This sequence joins TRBV12-3 or TRBV12-4 and TRBJ2-3, with 8 bases that match TRBD2. The CDR3 extends over 14 amino acids. The junction had 3 bases not matched to a gene; V was cut back by 3 bases and J by 4 bases. CDR3 sequence reads: CASSFRGGADTQYF. The CDR3, as DNA: TGTGCCAGCAGTTTTCGGGGGGGCGCAGATACGCAGTATTTT.

This clonotype has only one observation. The J gene is TRBJ2-1, the V gene TRBV7-3, with 8 bases that match TRBD2. This CDR3 contains 18 residues. The V gene's germline CDR1 is SGHTA and CDR2 FQGTGA. The ends lost 5 bases at V and 3 bases at J; junction bases unmatched: 15. CDR3 sequence (DNA): TGTGCCAGCAGCCCCATCCACTCTGCGGGAGGACACTACAATGAGCAGTTCTTC. Encoded protein: CASSPIHSAGGHYNEQFF.

This clonotype showed up just a few times. The rearrangement links TRBV9 to TRBJ1-2; 7 bases are shared with TRBD1. The CDR3 is 13 residues long. The trim removed 3 bases at V and 7 bases at J, leaving 6 bases unmatched. Germline V lookup: CDR1 SGDLS, CDR2 YYNGEE. CDR3 in amino acids: CASSATTGSGYTF. CDR3 in DNA: TGTGCCAGCAGCGCGACGACAGGGTCTGGCTACACCTTC.

The chain links TRBV29-1 to TRBJ2-5, with a weak D call TRBD2 (6 bases). Per the germline V gene, CDR1 is SQVTM and CDR2 is ANQGSEA. There are 12 residues in the CDR3. V was pared by 4 bases and J by 5 bases, with 11 bases between. The chain's CDR3 is CSVGGEWETQYF. The CDR3 coding sequence is TGCAGCGTTGGGGGGGAATGGGAGACCCAGTACTTC.

This clonotype was counted between two and nine times. The chain carries TRBV10-1 and TRBJ2-1, with 7 bases lining up with TRBD1. The J segment lost 4 bases and the V segment lost 4 bases, leaving 10 bases of the junction unmatched. This CDR3 region has 16 residues. The germline V gene has CDR1 WNHNN and CDR2 SYGVQD (reference sequence). CDR3 protein: CASSGVGTETYNEQFF. In DNA form, the CDR3 reads TGCGCCAGCAGTGGAGTGGGGACAGAGACTTACAATGAGCAGTTCTTC.

This clonotype was counted at least ten times. V usage is TRBV3-1 and J usage is TRBJ2-6; D gene uncertain. Trimming took 2 bases from V and 4 from J, leaving 9 bases between them. Germline V gene sequence: CDR1 LGHDT, CDR2 YNNKEL (reference sequence). This CDR3 contains 15 residues. The CDR3 loop reads CASSQKPWGANVLTF. DNA of the CDR3: TGTGCCAGCAGCCAAAAACCGTGGGGGGCCAACGTCCTGACTTTC.

This clonotype was detected a few times. The V gene is TRBV7-2, the J gene TRBJ2-7; TRBD2 might be the D (7 bases). Germline V gene data show CDR1 as SGHTA and CDR2 as FQGNSA. This CDR3 is 15 amino acids long. The V and J ends lost 5 bases and 0 bases respectively, with 14 bases between them. This CDR3 reads CASSPAGAASYEQYF. The CDR3 region has the DNA TGTGCCAGCAGCCCGGCGGGGGCGGCCTCCTACGAGCAGTACTTC.

This chain links TRBV20-1 with TRBJ2-4, with D tentatively TRBD2 (7 bases). V was trimmed by 5 bases and J by 7 bases, leaving 18 bases between them. Per germline, CDR1 DFQATT and CDR2 SNEGSKA (reference sequence). This CDR3 spans 14 amino acids. The CDR3 reads CSASSRGAFNIQYF. DNA of the CDR3: TGCAGTGCTTCATCACGGGGGGCATTTAACATTCAGTACTTC.

In the case of this clonotype: One junction end disagrees with the germline gene, perhaps due to a read error. The V and J genes are TRBV5-6 and TRBJ2-4, with a tentative D call TRBD2 (5 bases). The end of the DNA fits TRBJ2-7 better, so the J call may be wrong. From germline, CDR1 is SGHDT and CDR2 YYEEEE. CDR3 length equals 12 residues. The CDR3 DNA reads as TGTGCCGGCAGCTTTTGGGGAGCCGAGCAGTACTTC. The encoded protein is CAGSFWGAEQYF.

This clonotype occurred once. This chain links TRBV7-2 with TRBJ1-2; 7 bases align to TRBD1. Germline V gene data show CDR1 as SGHTA and CDR2 as FQGNSA. V gave up 5 bases and J gave up 3 bases; unmatched junction bases: 9. The CDR3 totals 15 residues. The CDR3 loop is CASSPAGTAYYGYTF. CDR3 in DNA: TGTGCCAGCAGCCCTGCCGGGACAGCTTACTATGGCTACACCTTC.

This clonotype was detected only a few times. The V gene is TRBV20-1, the J gene TRBJ2-7, with 9 nucleotides matching TRBD2. The CDR3 is 13 amino acids. The germline V gene has CDR1 DFQATT and CDR2 SNEGSKA (reference sequence). With V trimmed by 5 bases and J by 0 bases, 2 bases remained unmatched. The CDR3 loop reads CSAHSGSSYEQYF. DNA of the CDR3: TGCAGTGCTCATAGCGGGAGCTCCTACGAGCAGTACTTC.

The chain joins TRBV3-1 to TRBJ1-2; D remains unclear. This CDR3 contains 15 residues. The V and J ends lost 4 bases and 1 base respectively, with 13 bases between them. The germline CDR1 and CDR2 sequences are LGHDT and YNNKEL (reference sequence). The CDR3 DNA is TGTGCCAGCAGCCCCGAGGCCGGAAATAACTATGGCTACACCTTC. It yields the protein CASSPEAGNNYGYTF.

This clonotype has ten or more counts. The genes are TRBV7-2 and TRBJ1-5; the D is unclear. The CDR3 spans 12 residues. Between the trimmed V and J ends, which lost 4 bases and 0 bases, there was a span of 1 base. CDR1 and CDR2 from the germline V gene are SGHTA and FQGNSA. The CDR3 DNA reads as TGTGCCAGCAGCTATAGCAATCAGCCCCAGCATTTT. This sequence encodes CASSYSNQPQHF.

The CDR3 here is CASSLGSAFDEQYF. The CDR3 DNA reads as TGCGCCAGCAGCTTGGGATCAGCTTTCGACGAGCAGTACTTC. V gene TRBV5-1 combines with J gene TRBJ2-7; D is unclear. This CDR3 spans 14 amino acids. V was clipped by 0 bases and J by 5 bases, with 12 bases between them. The germline gives CDR1 SGHRS, CDR2 YFSETQ.

This clonotype showed up just a few times. CDR3 nucleotides: TGCAGCGTTGCCGGATCCCGATACAATGAGCAGTTCTTC. Encoded protein: CSVAGSRYNEQFF. The chain couples TRBV29-1 to TRBJ2-1; no reliable D call. CDR1 and CDR2 from the germline V gene are SQVTM and ANQGSEA. The CDR3 consists of 13 residues. V shed 4 bases and J shed 4 bases, with 11 bases lying between them.